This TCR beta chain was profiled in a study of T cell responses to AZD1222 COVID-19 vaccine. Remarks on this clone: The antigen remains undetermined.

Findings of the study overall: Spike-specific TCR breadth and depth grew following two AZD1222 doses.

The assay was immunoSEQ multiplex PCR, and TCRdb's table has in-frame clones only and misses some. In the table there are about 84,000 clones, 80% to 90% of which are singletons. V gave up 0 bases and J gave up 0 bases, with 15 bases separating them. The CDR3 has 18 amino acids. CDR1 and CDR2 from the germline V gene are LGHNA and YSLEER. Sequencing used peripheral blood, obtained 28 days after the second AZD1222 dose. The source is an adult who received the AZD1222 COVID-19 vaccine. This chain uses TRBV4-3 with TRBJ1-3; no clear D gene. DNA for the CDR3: TGCGCCAGCAGCCAAGATCGCGGCGACACGCTCTCTGGAAACACCATATATTTT. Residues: CASSQDRGDTLSGNTIYF.